This TCR beta chain was captured by sequencing in a study of CXCR3 chemokines and chemotherapy response in bladder cancer (dated by TCRdb to 2022 to 2024). Turning to the overall study: Whether chemotherapy response in human bladder cancer was predicted by intratumoral CXCR3 chemokine system activity was examined in the study.

This clonotype was seen a handful of times. The specificity of this receptor is unknown. No qualities accompany the bases; no much larger clone lies one base away. Libraries were prepared through PCR. The instrument was an Illumina HiSeq 2500. TCRdb itself trimmed the public reads at Q25 with fastp, ran MiXCR and retained productive beta chains. Entries that share a CDR3 protein sequence are merged under the most common genes and DNA. For this sample the table gives 13,000 or so distinct CDR3 sequences, of which around 12% were detected only once. Clones ranked in the top ten supply roughly a quarter of the sample. As encoded in the germline V gene, CDR1 is LGHNT while CDR2 is FRNRAP. Trimming takes 0 bases from V and 2 bases from J, and the germline ends sit 16 bases apart. The CDR3 measures 17 amino acids from cysteine to phenylalanine. Only the CDR3 part of the read is kept: 51 bases, read in frame from the first base.

The rearranged segments are TRBV12-5 and TRBJ1-2; D gene: possibly TRBD1, on 6 matching bases. Sample collection was performed from a patient whose treatment included neoadjuvant chemotherapy. This TCR came from a human donor with bladder cancer that did not respond to neoadjuvant chemotherapy. CDR3 region: CASGLVPPRTENYGYTF. The DNA sequence reads TGTGCTAGTGGTTTGGTACCCCCCCGGACAGAGAACTATGGCTACACCTTC. With the portions outside the CDR3 filled from the reference TRBV12-5 and TRBJ1-2 genes, the complete variable region becomes DARVTQTPRHKVTEMGQEVTMRCQPILGHNTVFWYRQTMMQGLELLAYFRNRAPLDDSGMPKDRFSAEMPDATLATLKIQPSEPRDSAVYFCASGLVPPRTENYGYTFGSGTRLTVV.